Shown below are 30 T cell receptor beta chains from a single sample sequenced in a study of cytomegalovirus exposure and HLA in healthy donors. PCR was performed using 60 Vbeta and 13 Jbeta primers. TCRdb keeps only in-frame clones here, not all; method: immunoSEQ multiplex PCR. Of about 210,000 clones listed, 82% are singletons. Material for sequencing was PBMCs. The receptors shown here come from a man aged 40-49 years in good health and CMV-seropositive.

This chain uses TRBV4-1 with TRBJ2-5, with D perhaps TRBD1 (6 bases). Germline V gene data show CDR1 as MGHRA and CDR2 as YSYEKL. Between the trimmed V and J ends, which lost 4 bases and 11 bases, there was a span of 17 bases. The CDR3 sequence is 13 residues long. The chain's CDR3 is CASSLGQLSEQYF. In nucleotides, the CDR3 is TGCGCCAGCAGCCTCGGACAGCTCTCTGAGCAGTACTTC.

V usage is TRBV2 and J usage is TRBJ2-7; TRBD2 aligns across 11 bases. The CDR3 is 18 residues long. The J segment lost 4 bases and the V segment lost 10 bases, leaving 21 bases of the junction unmatched. Germline V gene data show CDR1 as SNHLY and CDR2 as FYNNEI. This CDR3 is CATQSGASGRFMEYEQYF. The CDR3 DNA sequence: TGTGCCACCCAGAGTGGGGCTAGCGGGAGGTTCATGGAGTACGAGCAGTACTTC. The variable domain in full, completed from reference TRBV2 and TRBJ2-7, reads EPEVTQTPSHQVTQMGQEVILRCVPISNHLYFYWYRQILGQKVEFLVSFYNNEISEKSEIFDDQFSVERPDGSNFTLKIRSTKLEDSAMYFCATQSGASGRFMEYEQYFGPGTRLTVT.

V is TRBV6-6 and J is TRBJ2-1; D is unresolved. In germline, CDR1 is MNHNY, CDR2 SVGAGI (reference sequence). V shed 2 bases and J shed 8 bases, with 7 bases lying between them. The CDR3 contains 12 residues. CDR3 DNA: TGTGCCAGCAGTTACCCCAGCGATGAGCAGTTCTTC. Translating gives CASSYPSDEQFF.

This clone has more than one count but fewer than ten. The chain combines TRBV7-3 with TRBJ1-1; unclear D gene. This CDR3 has 14 residues. Germline CDR1 SGHTA, CDR2 FQGTGA. V gave up 5 bases and J gave up 1 base, with 11 bases separating them. The CDR3 coding sequence is TGTGCCAGCAGCCCTGTAGGAGAGAACACTGAAGCTTTCTTT. Residues: CASSPVGENTEAFF. The complete variable domain, with remaining parts taken from reference TRBV7-3 and TRBJ1-1, reads GAGVSQTPSNKVTEKGKYVELRCDPISGHTALYWYRQSLGQGPEFLIYFQGTGAADDSGLPNDRFFAVRPEGSVSTLKIQRTERGDSAVYLCASSPVGENTEAFFGQGTRLTVV.

This chain joins TRBV15 and TRBJ1-2; D possibly corresponds to TRBD1 (5 bases). Germline loops: CDR1 LNHNV, CDR2 YYDKDF (reference sequence). The CDR3 has 15 residues. V lost 0 bases and J lost 4, with 12 bases in between. Written as DNA, the CDR3 is TGTGCCACCAGCAGAGATGGGGCCGGGGGCTATGGCTACACCTTC. It yields the protein CATSRDGAGGYGYTF.

The CDR3 bases are TGTGCCAGCAGTAACCTCCAGGGGTCCGGGGCTTTCTTT. Its translation is CASSNLQGSGAFF. The chain links TRBV6-5 to TRBJ1-1; a possible D gene is TRBD1 (6 bases). V was shortened by 5 bases and J by 11 bases, with 18 bases between the two germline ends. The CDR3 is 13 amino acids. Germline assignment: CDR1 MNHEY and CDR2 SVGAGI.

The genes are TRBV5-1 and TRBJ1-4, with 8 bases fitting TRBD1. The CDR3 is made up of 17 amino acids. J was trimmed by 11 bases and V by 4 bases; bases with no gene match: 19. Germline V gives CDR1 SGHRS, CDR2 YFSETQ. DNA of the CDR3: TGCGCCAGCAGCGACGACTGGGGGACAGGCCTTCTGGAGAAACTGTTTTTT. Protein product: CASSDDWGTGLLEKLFF.

The chain is built from TRBV7-9 and TRBJ1-1; 8 bases line up with TRBD1. Germline CDR1 and CDR2: SEHNR and FQNEAQ (reference sequence). V lost 3 bases, J lost 1 base, and 1 base stayed unmatched. The CDR3 runs 14 residues. The CDR3 is CASSFQGANTEAFF. CDR3 sequence (DNA): TGTGCCAGCAGCTTCCAGGGGGCGAACACTGAAGCTTTCTTT.

This chain uses TRBV5-1 with TRBJ1-1, with D maybe TRBD1 (5 bases). V gave up 1 base and J gave up 1 base, with 8 bases separating them. There are 14 residues in the CDR3. Germline V gene sequence: CDR1 SGHRS, CDR2 YFSETQ. The DNA for the CDR3 is TGCGCCAGCAGCTTGTCTCAGGGGAACACTGAAGCTTTCTTT. Residues: CASSLSQGNTEAFF.

J is TRBJ2-7 and V is TRBV27; the match to TRBD2 covers 8 bases. V lost 5 bases to trimming and J lost 4 bases; unmatched junction nucleotides: 16. Germline V lookup: CDR1 MNHEY, CDR2 SMNVEV (reference sequence). There are 17 residues in the CDR3. The CDR3 nucleotides read TGTGCCAGCAGTCCGAAGAGAAGCGGGAGCTTTTGGTACGAGCAGTACTTC. This encodes CASSPKRSGSFWYEQYF.

The V and J genes are TRBV5-4 and TRBJ2-1; TRBD2 might be the D (6 bases). The CDR3 length is 15 residues. CDR1 is SGHNT, CDR2 YYREEE, per germline (reference sequence). V was trimmed by 1 base and J by 2 bases, leaving 10 bases between them. As DNA, the CDR3 is TGTGCCAGCAGCTTGCTCGGGAGCCCCTACAATGAGCAGTTCTTC. Amino acids: CASSLLGSPYNEQFF. The whole variable domain, filled in from reference TRBV5-4 and TRBJ2-1, reads ETGVTQSPTHLIKTRGQQVTLRCSSQSGHNTVSWYQQALGQGPQFIFQYYREEENGRGNFPPRFSGLQFPNYSSELNVNALELDDSALYLCASSLLGSPYNEQFFGPGTRLTVL.

The chain links TRBV6-1 to TRBJ2-1; TRBD2 agrees at 10 bases. CDR1 and CDR2 (germline): MNHNS, SASEGT. Trimming at V came to 7 bases and at J to 5 bases, leaving 8 bases not matched to a gene. The CDR3 contains 15 residues. CDR3 amino acids: CASKQELAGNNEQFF. The CDR3 DNA sequence: TGTGCCAGCAAACAGGAACTAGCGGGAAACAATGAGCAGTTCTTC.

A note on this clone: A junction end diverges from the germline sequence, so it may reflect a read error. The V call is TRBV7-7, the J call TRBJ2-1; 8 bases fit TRBD1. The germline V gene has CDR1 SSHAT and CDR2 FNYEAQ (reference sequence). The CDR3 is 17 amino acids. The CDR3 nucleotides read TGTGCTAGCAGCCTAATCCCCGGGCAGGGGGCTTACAATGAGCAGTTCTTC. Translation: CASSLIPGQGAYNEQFF.

This rearrangement joins TRBV7-9 to TRBJ2-1, with D possibly being TRBD2 (6 bases). The CDR3 consists of 13 residues. Germline CDR1 and CDR2: SEHNR and FQNEAQ (reference sequence). V lost 10 bases, J lost 2 bases, and 12 bases lay in between. For the CDR3, the DNA is TGTGCCATAAGTCGGACTACCTACAATGAGCAGTTCTTC. This gives the protein CAISRTTYNEQFF.

The chain is built from TRBV30 and TRBJ2-5, with 11 nucleotides matching TRBD2. Germline CDR1 is GTSNPN and CDR2 is SVGIG (reference sequence). CDR3 length: 15 amino acids. With V trimmed by 5 bases and J by 5 bases, 10 bases remained unmatched. CDR3 loop: CAWGKIAGGPETQYF. The CDR3 nucleotides are TGTGCCTGGGGTAAAATAGCGGGAGGGCCTGAGACCCAGTACTTC.

The chain recombines TRBV6-5 with TRBJ1-1; no firm D call. The CDR3 covers 13 residues. V was cut by 5 bases and J by 7 bases, with 14 bases left in between. Germline V CDR1 and CDR2: MNHEY, SVGAGI. This CDR3 reads CASSESRRGEAFF. The CDR3 coding sequence is TGTGCCAGCAGTGAGTCGCGAAGAGGTGAAGCTTTCTTT.

This clone was seen only once. The chain joins TRBV21-1 to TRBJ1-1. TRBV21-1 is a pseudogene. The CDR3 loop spans 14 amino acids. The CDR3 loop reads CASSNKRVATEAFF. CDR3 bases: TGTGCCAGCAGCAATAAGCGGGTGGCCACTGAAGCTTTCTTT.

The chain recombines TRBV19 with TRBJ2-1, with TRBD2 identical over 8 bases. The V gene's germline CDR1 is LNHDA and CDR2 SQIVND (reference sequence). The CDR3 runs 15 residues. Trimming removed 1 base from V and 8 bases from J; junction bases left unmatched: 7. This CDR3 is CASSIVAGGTHEQFF. The CDR3, as DNA: TGTGCCAGTAGTATAGTCGCGGGAGGCACCCATGAGCAGTTCTTC.

V gene TRBV4-1 combines with J gene TRBJ2-7; 9 nucleotides match TRBD1. V lost 0 bases and J lost 5; bases outside the gene matches: 5. The CDR3 sequence is 15 residues long. Germline loops: CDR1 MGHRA, CDR2 YSYEKL. Here the CDR3 DNA reads TGCGCCAGCAGCCAAGAGGACAGGGGTTTACACGAGCAGTACTTC. Translating gives CASSQEDRGLHEQYF.

The chain has TRBV2 and TRBJ1-2; no clear D. V was trimmed by 6 bases and J by 0 bases, leaving 8 bases between them. CDR3 length: 13 residues. Germline V gene data show CDR1 as SNHLY and CDR2 as FYNNEI. This CDR3 reads CASSDFTNYGYTF. CDR3 coding DNA: TGTGCCAGCAGCGACTTTACTAACTATGGCTACACCTTC.

The rearrangement joins TRBV14 to TRBJ2-1; tentative D call: TRBD2 (5 bases). Trimming pared 6 bases from V and 6 bases from J, leaving 15 bases between. Germline loops: CDR1 SGHDN, CDR2 FVKESK. The CDR3 length is 14 residues. The chain's CDR3 is CASSPGSRPNEQFF. DNA for the CDR3: TGTGCCAGCAGTCCGGGAAGCCGCCCCAATGAGCAGTTCTTC. Combining the CDR3 with reference TRBV14 and TRBJ2-1 gives the whole variable domain EAGVTQFPSHSVIEKGQTVTLRCDPISGHDNLYWYRRVMGKEIKFLLHFVKESKQDESGMPNNRFLAERTGGTYSTLKVQPAELEDSGVYFCASSPGSRPNEQFFGPGTRLTVL.

This chain links TRBV30 with TRBJ1-5; 7 positions agree with TRBD1. The CDR3 is 17 amino acids. Germline CDR1 is GTSNPN and CDR2 is SVGIG (reference sequence). After removal of 0 bases from V and 0 bases from J, the junction contained 8 bases not matched to a gene. The CDR3 DNA reads TGTGCCTGGAGTGTACGGGACAGTCCGTATAGCAATCAGCCCCAGCATTTT. It yields the protein CAWSVRDSPYSNQPQHF.

The chain has TRBV2 and TRBJ2-3, with a tentative D call TRBD2 (5 bases). CDR3 size: 12 residues. V was cut by 8 bases and J by 4 bases, with 10 bases left in between. Per the germline V gene, CDR1 is SNHLY and CDR2 is FYNNEI. CDR3 residues: CASPDGADTQYF. CDR3 bases: TGTGCCAGCCCAGACGGGGCAGATACGCAGTATTTT.

This sequence joins TRBV9 and TRBJ2-3, with unresolved D. Germline assignment: CDR1 SGDLS and CDR2 YYNGEE. The CDR3 runs 16 residues. Trimming stripped 2 bases from V and 1 base from J, with 14 bases between. The chain's CDR3 is CASSVLSAVRTDTQYF. As DNA, the CDR3 is TGTGCCAGCAGCGTCCTGTCGGCGGTACGCACAGATACGCAGTATTTT.

The rearrangement uses TRBV27 and TRBJ2-7; 9 bases agree with TRBD2. Germline CDR1 reads MNHEY; CDR2 reads SMNVEV (reference sequence). This CDR3 comprises 15 residues. J was trimmed by 0 bases and V by 8 bases; bases with no gene match: 8. CDR3 sequence: CASFLAGKSSYEQYV. The CDR3 coding sequence is TGTGCCAGCTTTCTAGCGGGGAAAAGCTCCTACGAGCAGTACGTC.

This sequence joins TRBV28 and TRBJ1-4, with D unclear. Per germline, CDR1 MDHEN and CDR2 SYDVKM. With 6 bases removed from V and 7 bases from J, the gap between germline ends came to 9 bases. This CDR3 has 12 amino acids. The CDR3 DNA reads TGTGCCAGCAGCCCAGGTATTGAAAAACTGTTTTTT. Amino acid sequence: CASSPGIEKLFF.

This sequence joins TRBV4-2 and TRBJ2-1, with 13 bases identical to TRBD2. With 3 bases clipped from V and 0 bases from J, the junction kept 5 bases outside the gene matches. CDR3 size: 18 residues. Germline V gene lookup returns CDR1 LGHNA and CDR2 YNFKEQ. The CDR3 region is CASSQGLAGSPSYNEQFF. CDR3 DNA sequence: TGTGCCAGCAGCCAGGGACTAGCGGGATCCCCCTCCTACAATGAGCAGTTCTTC.

V is TRBV7-6 and J is TRBJ2-2; tentative D call: TRBD2 (6 bases). V was shortened by 4 bases and J by 7 bases, with 19 bases between the two germline ends. CDR3 length: 16 amino acids. The V gene's germline CDR1 is SGHVS and CDR2 FNYEAQ. The chain's CDR3 is CASSSVGRGAGGELFF. The CDR3 region has the DNA TGTGCCAGCAGCTCGGTGGGGCGGGGAGCAGGCGGGGAGCTGTTTTTT.

The chain couples TRBV4-2 to TRBJ1-5; the D is unclear. This CDR3 is 14 amino acids long. Per the germline V gene, CDR1 is LGHNA and CDR2 is YNFKEQ. V gave up 1 base and J gave up 4 bases, with 8 bases separating them. For the CDR3, the DNA is TGTGCCAGCAGCCAAGGATACCAGAATCAGCCCCAGCATTTT. Translating it yields CASSQGYQNQPQHF.

This clone appeared a few times. This chain joins TRBV5-6 and TRBJ2-2; D is ambiguous. This CDR3 is 16 amino acids long. CDR1 and CDR2 from the germline V gene are SGHDT and YYEEEE. Between the trimmed V and J ends, which lost 3 bases and 6 bases, there was a span of 18 bases. Here the CDR3 DNA reads TGTGCCAGCAGCTCACCGGCCCTCAGCGAGGCCGGGGAGCTGTTTTTT. This encodes CASSSPALSEAGELFF.